This TCR beta chain was recovered during a study of OX40 agonist ivuxolimab in advanced cancers. Study details: With ivuxolimab, an agonistic anti-OX40 (CD134) antibody, patients were treated.

The CDR3 is 15 residues long. Germline CDR1 is SGDLS and CDR2 is YYNGEE. V was cut by 4 bases and J by 0 bases, with 10 bases left in between. Profiling relied on immunoSEQ multiplex PCR, and the TCRdb table lists in-frame clones only, not all of them. The sample carries 39,000 or so clones, around nine tenths recorded once. This clone came up once. Sequences were derived from CD4+ or CD8+ T cells sorted from blood, sampled in a trial of the OX40 agonist ivuxolimab. This chain uses TRBV9 with TRBJ2-2; a possible D gene is TRBD1 (6 bases). The source of this sequence is an adult with an advanced solid tumor such as melanoma, head and neck, liver or kidney cancer. CDR3 sequence (DNA): TGTGCCAGCAGCACCGGACAGCCGAACACCGGGGAGCTGTTTTTT. Translated: CASSTGQPNTGELFF.